The rows below give T cell receptor beta chains drawn from one sample of a study of regulatory T cells in long-lasting Graves disease. TCRdb re-called the multiplex PCR reads with MiXCR, one entry per CDR3 protein. The sample has a few hundred thousand distinct CDR3 sequences, roughly 20% seen once. The source was peripheral blood mononuclear cells (PBMCs), collected when the disease was refractory, from a patient treated with antithyroid drugs. The receptors shown here come from a woman in her thirties or forties with Graves disease. CDR3s include the opening cysteine and the closing phenylalanine or tryptophan. D genes are given only for firm matches. Size is stated for part of the rows, as once, few or many counts, or as a class when the clone is expanded.

D gene	V gene	J gene	clone size	CDR3 protein	CDR3 DNA
TRBD1	TRBV28	TRBJ2-7	many	CASRRDRYYEQYF	TGTGCCAGCCGCCGGGACAGATACTACGAGCAGTACTTC
TRBD2	TRBV24-1	TRBJ2-1	few	CATSDAPASGIGREQFF	TGTGCCACCAGTGATGCCCCTGCTAGCGGGATTGGGCGTGAGCAGTTCTTC
-	TRBV20-1	TRBJ2-1	-	CSAFNRRGLVNEQFF	TGCAGTGCTTTCAATCGGAGGGGGCTGGTTAATGAGCAGTTCTTC
-	TRBV4-1	TRBJ1-3	-	CASSQVYGGSGNTIYF	TGCGCCAGCAGCCAAGTATATGGGGGATCTGGAAACACCATATATTTT
TRBD2	TRBV7-2	TRBJ2-3	-	CASSLGYGLAASDTQYF	TGTGCCAGCAGCTTAGGATACGGACTAGCTGCATCAGATACGCAGTATTTT
-	TRBV27	TRBJ2-7	many	CASQSLQGGFYEQYF	TGTGCCAGCCAATCCCTACAGGGGGGGTTCTACGAGCAGTACTTC
-	TRBV29-1	TRBJ2-1	-	CSLKTSNEQFF	TGCAGCCTAAAGACTAGCAATGAGCAGTTCTTC
TRBD2	TRBV18	TRBJ2-1	once	CASSPPGGLAVSEQFF	TGTGCCAGCTCACCACCGGGAGGACTAGCGGTTAGTGAGCAGTTCTTC
TRBD2	TRBV5-1	TRBJ2-7	-	CASRAGTSSYEQYF	TGCGCCAGCAGGGCCGGGACTAGCAGCTACGAGCAGTACTTC
-	TRBV5-1	TRBJ1-1	few	CASSLEARAGAFF	TGCGCCAGCAGCTTGGAAGCCAGGGCCGGAGCTTTCTTT
-	TRBV6-1	TRBJ2-7	many	CASKRVIHAHEQYF	TGTGCCAGCAAGCGGGTCATCCACGCCCACGAGCAGTACTTC
-	TRBV28	TRBJ1-5	many	CASSLEGLGSSNQPQHF	TGTGCCAGCAGTTTAGAGGGGTTAGGTTCTAGCAATCAGCCCCAGCATTTT
-	TRBV25-1	TRBJ2-2	-	CASKQSTGELFF	TGTGCCAGCAAGCAGTCCACCGGGGAGCTGTTTTTT
-	TRBV12-3/TRBV12-4	TRBJ1-1	many	CASSSEMGAEAFF	TGTGCCAGCAGTTCCGAAATGGGCGCTGAAGCTTTCTTT
-	TRBV28	TRBJ1-2	many	CASSLEGRELYGYTF	TGTGCCAGCTCTCTCGAAGGCAGGGAATTATATGGCTACACCTTC
-	TRBV20-1	TRBJ2-5	few	CSARDKMIWGTQYF	TGCAGTGCTAGAGATAAGATGATATGGGGGACCCAGTACTTC
-	TRBV6-1	TRBJ2-2	many	CASRSGFNTGELFF	TGTGCCAGCAGGTCCGGGTTCAACACCGGGGAGCTGTTTTTT
-	TRBV28	TRBJ1-5	many	CASSFWGRSNQPQHF	TGTGCCAGCAGTTTCTGGGGACGAAGCAATCAGCCCCAGCATTTT
-	TRBV7-9	TRBJ1-2	few	CASSLGPDYTF	TGTGCCAGCAGCTTAGGCCCTGACTACACCTTC
TRBD1	TRBV28	TRBJ1-1	-	CASGPGQDRTEAFF	TGTGCCAGCGGTCCTGGACAGGATCGCACCGAAGCTTTCTTT
-	TRBV27	TRBJ2-2	few	CASSSFWKGTLLNTGELFF	TGTGCCAGCAGTTCCTTCTGGAAAGGGACCCTCTTGAACACCGGGGAGCTGTTTTTT
-	TRBV5-6	TRBJ2-7	many	CASSVTRRDYEQYF	TGTGCCAGCAGCGTTACGAGAAGGGACTACGAGCAGTACTTC
-	TRBV10-2	TRBJ1-2	many	CASSDFMDTTYGYTF	TGCGCCAGCAGTGACTTTATGGACACCACCTATGGCTACACCTTC
-	TRBV7-3	TRBJ2-5	many	CASSLGGMGETQYF	TGTGCCAGCAGCTTAGGCGGTATGGGAGAGACCCAGTACTTC
-	TRBV28	TRBJ1-4	many	CASSTYASEKLFF	TGTGCCAGCAGTACGTATGCCTCGGAAAAACTGTTTTTT
-	TRBV28	TRBJ2-5	many	CASSLGGYQETQYF	TGTGCCAGCAGCTTAGGAGGCTATCAAGAGACCCAGTACTTC
-	TRBV15	TRBJ2-7	-	CATSRDSVGQFYEQYF	TGTGCCACCAGCAGAGATAGCGTCGGACAGTTCTACGAGCAGTACTTC
-	TRBV28	TRBJ2-5	many	CASSPPSRGLAAQYF	TGTGCCAGCAGTCCCCCCTCGCGGGGCTTGGCGGCCCAGTACTTC
TRBD2	TRBV13	TRBJ2-7	few	CASSSTLAGHYEQYF	TGTGCCAGCAGCTCTACCCTAGCGGGCCACTACGAGCAGTACTTC
-	TRBV2	TRBJ1-1	many	CASRNRVFTEAFF	TGTGCCAGCAGAAACAGGGTATTCACTGAAGCTTTCTTT
-	TRBV6-5	TRBJ2-2	few	CASSYRWAGTGELFF	TGTGCCAGCAGTTATCGCTGGGCGGGAACCGGGGAGCTGTTTTTT
-	TRBV30	TRBJ1-2	few	CAWSPQRGGNGYTF	TGTGCCTGGAGTCCTCAAAGGGGCGGTAATGGCTACACCTTC
-	TRBV2	TRBJ1-1	many	CASSEVAGGTEAFF	TGTGCCAGCAGTGAAGTGGCGGGCGGCACTGAAGCTTTCTTT
-	TRBV28	TRBJ2-2	few	CASSPLIFRDPNTGELFF	TGTGCCAGCAGTCCACTCATCTTTCGGGACCCGAACACCGGGGAGCTGTTTTTT
-	TRBV4-2	TRBJ1-2	many	CASKDVYGYTF	TGTGCCAGCAAGGACGTCTATGGCTACACCTTC
-	TRBV29-1	TRBJ2-7	few	CSVLWSGHYEQYF	TGCAGCGTCTTGTGGTCCGGTCACTACGAGCAGTACTTC
TRBD2	TRBV6-1	TRBJ2-7	many	CASSGPSGSTYEQYF	TGTGCCAGCAGCGGACCTAGCGGGAGCACCTACGAGCAGTACTTC
-	TRBV20-1	TRBJ1-4	few	CSGVERGWGEKLFF	TGCAGTGGCGTGGAGCGGGGCTGGGGAGAAAAACTGTTTTTT
TRBD1	TRBV30	TRBJ2-7	-	CAWSAGTGLYEQYF	TGTGCCTGGAGTGCGGGGACAGGACTCTACGAGCAGTACTTC
-	TRBV27	TRBJ1-1	-	CASSTNGENTEAFF	TGTGCCAGCAGCACAAACGGGGAGAACACTGAAGCTTTCTTT
-	TRBV10-2	TRBJ1-3	-	CASDYDGYGNTIYF	TGCGCCAGCGATTACGACGGATATGGAAACACCATATATTTT
TRBD2	TRBV7-9	TRBJ2-1	-	CASSSNPERESCEQFF	TGTGCCAGCAGCTCAAACCCCGAGCGGGAGTCGTGTGAGCAGTTCTTC
-	TRBV6-1	TRBJ2-7	many	CASSGGRSYEQYF	TGTGCCAGCAGTGGCGGCAGATCCTACGAGCAGTACTTC
TRBD2	TRBV28	TRBJ2-5	-	CASSLRPTSGRAETQYF	TGTGCCAGCAGTTTACGCCCGACTAGCGGGAGGGCTGAGACCCAGTACTTC
TRBD1	TRBV6-1	TRBJ1-2	many	CASRTGGYGGYTF	TGTGCCAGCAGGACAGGGGGCTATGGTGGCTACACCTTC
TRBD1	TRBV20-1	TRBJ2-5	many	CSARDRTGAGETQYF	TGCAGTGCTAGAGATCGGACAGGGGCGGGTGAGACCCAGTACTTC
-	TRBV7-3	TRBJ2-2	many	CASSPRLGRELFF	TGTGCCAGCAGCCCCAGATTGGGCCGAGAGCTGTTTTTT
-	TRBV2	TRBJ2-7	many	CASINGNLGEQYF	TGTGCCAGCATTAATGGGAACCTTGGCGAGCAGTACTTC
-	TRBV18	TRBJ2-5	many	CASSPPGGAKKTQYF	TGTGCCAGCTCACCACCGGGGGGTGCCAAGAAGACCCAGTACTTC
TRBD2	TRBV12-3/TRBV12-4	TRBJ2-1	-	CASSYGTSGRWGQFF	TGTGCCAGCAGCTATGGGACTAGCGGGAGATGGGGGCAGTTCTTC